This T cell receptor beta chain is from a study of blood T cells in healthy people across ages. Then a second PCR, running about 6 to 12 cycles, was carried out with a sample-barcoded 5' primer and a J-beta primer mix. TCRdb reprocessed the 5' RACE reads via MiXCR and lists one record per CDR3 protein. The profile shows some 1,500,000 distinct CDR3 sequences, approximately 42% of them singletons. CDR1 and CDR2 from the germline V gene are SNHLY and FYNNEI. The CDR3 is 12 amino acids. Trimming shortened V by 4 bases and J by 11 bases, and 14 bases separated the two germline ends. J is TRBJ2-5 and V is TRBV2, with D possibly TRBD2 on 6 matching bases. The sample was blood. The origin of this receptor is a woman aged 18 to 35 in good health. The CDR3 here is CASSGDGGEQYF. CDR3 nucleotides: TGTGCCAGCAGTGGAGACGGGGGAGAGCAGTACTTC. The whole variable domain, remainder taken from reference TRBV2 and TRBJ2-5, is EPEVTQTPSHQVTQMGQEVILRCVPISNHLYFYWYRQILGQKVEFLVSFYNNEISEKSEIFDDQFSVERPDGSNFTLKIRSTKLEDSAMYFCASSGDGGEQYFGPGTRLLVL.